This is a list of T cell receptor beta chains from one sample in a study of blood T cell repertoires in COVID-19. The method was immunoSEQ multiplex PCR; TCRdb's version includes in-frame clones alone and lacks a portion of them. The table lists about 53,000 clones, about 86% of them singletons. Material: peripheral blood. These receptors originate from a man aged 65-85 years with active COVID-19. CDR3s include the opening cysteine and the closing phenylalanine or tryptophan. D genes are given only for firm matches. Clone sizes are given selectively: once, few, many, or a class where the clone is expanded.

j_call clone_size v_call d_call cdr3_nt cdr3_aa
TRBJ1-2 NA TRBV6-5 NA TGTGCCAGCATTCCAGTCCCGCACTCCCCGGGGGGCTACACCTTC CASIPVPHSPGGYTF
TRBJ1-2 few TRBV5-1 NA TGCGCCAGCAGCCCGATGGGACAAGACTATGGCTACACCTTC CASSPMGQDYGYTF
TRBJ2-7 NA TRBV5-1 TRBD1 TGCGCCAGCTTGGGAGACAGGGGGCGAGGCGAGCAGTACTTC CASLGDRGRGEQYF
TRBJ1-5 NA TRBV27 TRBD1 TGTGCCAGCAGGCCGGGGACAGGGGGTAATCAGCCCCAGCATTTT CASRPGTGGNQPQHF
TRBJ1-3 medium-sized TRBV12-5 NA TGTGCTAGTGGTTTGGTAGGACAGCCAAACACCATATATTTT CASGLVGQPNTIYF
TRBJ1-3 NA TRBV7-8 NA TGTGCCAGCAGCCCGGGTCGTAGAAACACCATATATTTT CASSPGRRNTIYF
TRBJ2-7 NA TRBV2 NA TGTGCCAGCAGGGGGGGGCCCTACGAGCAGTACTTC CASRGGPYEQYF
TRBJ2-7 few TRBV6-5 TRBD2 TGTGCCACAAAGCGGGGGGGCCTCTACGAGCAGTACTTC CATKRGGLYEQYF
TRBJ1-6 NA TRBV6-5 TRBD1 TGTGCCAGCACCGACAGGGGCTATTCACCCCTCCACTTT CASTDRGYSPLHF
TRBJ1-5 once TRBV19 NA TGTGCCAGTAGTAGCGGGCGCATCAATCCCCAGCATTTT CASSSGRINPQHF
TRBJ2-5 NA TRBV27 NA TGTGCCAGCAGTTATTCGCCCCAGAGAGGGGAGACCCAGTACTTC CASSYSPQRGETQYF
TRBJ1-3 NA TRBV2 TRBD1 TGTGCCAGCAGTCACAGACAGGGGACCACTTTCTCTGGAAACACCATATATTTT CASSHRQGTTFSGNTIYF
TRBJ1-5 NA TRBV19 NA TGTGCCAGTAGTATAGTCCCCGGGGTTAACAATCAGCCCCAGCATTTT CASSIVPGVNNQPQHF
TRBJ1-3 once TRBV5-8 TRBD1 TGTGCCAGCAGCTTGGTTTTCGGGACAGGGGGCGGAAACACCATATATTTT CASSLVFGTGGGNTIYF
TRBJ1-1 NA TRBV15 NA TGTGCCACCAGCAGAGAAACAGGGCGATTCACTGAAGCTTTCTTT CATSRETGRFTEAFF
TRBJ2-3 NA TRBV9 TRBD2 TGTGCCAGCAGCTCCCAGCGGGGGTTAGCAGATACGCAGTATTTT CASSSQRGLADTQYF
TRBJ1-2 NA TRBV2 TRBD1 TGTGCCAGCAGTGAAGCGACAGGGGATGGCTACACCTTC CASSEATGDGYTF
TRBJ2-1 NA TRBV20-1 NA TGCAGTGCCCCGGGATACAATGAGCAGTTCTTC CSAPGYNEQFF
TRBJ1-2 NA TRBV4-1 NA TGCGCCAGCAGCCATGCCCGGGTCCAAGTCGCTATGGGCTACACCTTC CASSHARVQVAMGYTF
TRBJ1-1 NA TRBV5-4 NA TGTGCCAGCAGCTTATTACGGGAGAACACTGAAGCTTTCTTT CASSLLRENTEAFF
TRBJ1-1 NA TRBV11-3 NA TGTGCCAGCACCAGGGGAACCACTGAAGCTTTCTTT CASTRGTTEAFF
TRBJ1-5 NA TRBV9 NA TGTGCCAGCAGCCAATCACTTTACAGCCTTGATAGCAATCAGCCCCAGCATTTT CASSQSLYSLDSNQPQHF
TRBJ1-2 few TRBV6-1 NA TGTGCCAGCAGTGAACGTAGGGGGAGTGGCTACACCTTC CASSERRGSGYTF
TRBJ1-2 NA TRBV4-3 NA TGCGCCAGCAGCCAAGATCGTGGAGAACCTTATGGCTACACCTTC CASSQDRGEPYGYTF
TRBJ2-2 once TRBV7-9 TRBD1 TGTGCCAGCAGCGCCCGGGCCACAGGGGGCGTCGAGGAGCTGTTTTTT CASSARATGGVEELFF
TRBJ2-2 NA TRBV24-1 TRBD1 TGTGCCACCAGTGGGTCCGGGACAGACACCGGGGAGCTGTTTTTT CATSGSGTDTGELFF
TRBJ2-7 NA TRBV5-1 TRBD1 TGCGCCAGCAGCCCGGACAGGATCTCCTACGAGCAGTACTTC CASSPDRISYEQYF
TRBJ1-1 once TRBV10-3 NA TGTGCCATCAGTGCCAACTCGAACACTGAAGCTTTCTTT CAISANSNTEAFF
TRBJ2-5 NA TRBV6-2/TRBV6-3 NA TGTGCCAGCAGTTACGGGCGGGCCCAAGAGACCCAGTACTTC CASSYGRAQETQYF
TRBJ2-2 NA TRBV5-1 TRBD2 TGCGCCAGCAGCTTGACAAGCGGGGGGGCTATCGGGGAGCTGTTTTTT CASSLTSGGAIGELFF
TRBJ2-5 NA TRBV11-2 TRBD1 TGTGCCAGCAGCTTGGGACAGGGAGTCGAAGAGACCCAGTACTTC CASSLGQGVEETQYF
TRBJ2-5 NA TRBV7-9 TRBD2 TGTGCCAGCTCTATGACGGGGGGTCTGGAGGAGACCCAGTACTTC CASSMTGGLEETQYF
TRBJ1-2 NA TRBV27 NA TGTGCCAGCAGCCCAGACAGTTATGGCTACACCTTC CASSPDSYGYTF
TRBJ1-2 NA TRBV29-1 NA TGCAGCGTGGGGCGGGGCCCCAACTATGGCTACACCTTC CSVGRGPNYGYTF
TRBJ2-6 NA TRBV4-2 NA TGTGCCAGCAGTTGGGCAGAATCAAGCTCTGGGGCCAACGTCCTGACTTTC CASSWAESSSGANVLTF
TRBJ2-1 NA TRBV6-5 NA TGTGCCAGCAGTTACGGTAGCTCCTCTACTGTAAATGAGCAGTTCTTC CASSYGSSSTVNEQFF
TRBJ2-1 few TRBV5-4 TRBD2 TGTGCCAGCAGCTTGGGACTAGCGGGGTACAATGAGCAGTTCTTC CASSLGLAGYNEQFF
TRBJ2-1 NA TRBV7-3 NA TGTGCCAGCAGACCAGCGGCTAGCGATGAGCAGTTCTTC CASRPAASDEQFF
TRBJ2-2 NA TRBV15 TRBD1 TGTGCCACCAGCGGTCGGGGGGACAGGGGACGGACCGGGGAGCTGTTTTTT CATSGRGDRGRTGELFF
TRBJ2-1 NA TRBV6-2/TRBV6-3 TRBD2 TGTGCCAGCAGTGTGCCAAGCGGGGGGCACAATGAGCAGTTCTTC CASSVPSGGHNEQFF
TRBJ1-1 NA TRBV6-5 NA TGTGCCAGCAGGCGGGGGGCAGGGAGCACTGAAGCTTTCTTT CASRRGAGSTEAFF
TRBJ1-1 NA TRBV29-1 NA TGCAGCGCACAAACAGGGACGAACACTGAAGCTTTCTTT CSAQTGTNTEAFF
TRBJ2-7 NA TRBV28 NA TGTGCCAGCAGTTTCGGGTTAAGCGAGCAGTACTTC CASSFGLSEQYF
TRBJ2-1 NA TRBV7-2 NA TGTGCCAGCAGTGGGGGGAGCTCCTACAATGAGCAGTTCTTC CASSGGSSYNEQFF
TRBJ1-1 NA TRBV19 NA TGTGCCAGTAGTAGGGGAGAAACTGAAGCTTTCTTT CASSRGETEAFF
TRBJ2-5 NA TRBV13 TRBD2 TGTGCCAGCAGCTTAGGCCTGGCGGGGGGGCTGGGTGGAGAGACCCAGTACTTC CASSLGLAGGLGGETQYF
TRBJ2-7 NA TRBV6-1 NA TGTGCCAGCAGTGACAGCGCGACTTACGAGCAGTACTTC CASSDSATYEQYF
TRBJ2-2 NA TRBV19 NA TGTGCCAGTAGTCCCTACCCGACAGTAACCGGGGAGCTGTTTTTT CASSPYPTVTGELFF
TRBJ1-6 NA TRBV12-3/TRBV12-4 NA TGTGCCAGCAGCCGGGAAGTTGGGTCACCCCTCCACTTT CASSREVGSPLHF
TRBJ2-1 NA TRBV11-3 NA TGTGCCAGCAGCTTTAAGCCGGGGGTTGAGCAGTTCTTC CASSFKPGVEQFF
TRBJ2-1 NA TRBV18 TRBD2 TGTGCCAGCTCACCCCTAGCGGGGTCCTACAATGAGCAGTTCTTC CASSPLAGSYNEQFF
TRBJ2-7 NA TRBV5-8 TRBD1 TGTGCCAGCAGCTTTTCCCTCGGGACAGGGGGCAACGAGCAGTACTTC CASSFSLGTGGNEQYF
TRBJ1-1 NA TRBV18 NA TGTGCCAGCTCACTTGAGAGGTATGAAGCTTTCTTT CASSLERYEAFF
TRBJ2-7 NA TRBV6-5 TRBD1 TGTGCCAGCAGTTACCGGGCAGGGGGCTACGAGCAGTACTTC CASSYRAGGYEQYF
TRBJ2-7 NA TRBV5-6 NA TGTGCCAGCAGCTTCAAGAGCTCCTACGAGCAGTACTTC CASSFKSSYEQYF